The next 9 T cell receptor beta chains were all read from a single sample in a study of tumor-infiltrating lymphocytes in primary liver carcinoma. Making TCR beta cDNA involved approximately 480 ng total RNA and a constant-region primer. Slightly modified ARM-PCR served as the procedure for the TCR beta libraries. These libraries came from three rounds of nested multiplex PCR. TRBV1-TRBV30 forward primers paired with a C-beta reverse primer drove the first two PCR rounds, roughly 10 cycles each. TCRdb reprocessed the multiplex PCR reads with MiXCR, giving one entry per CDR3 protein. The table includes fewer than 350,000 distinct CDR3 sequences, roughly 61% detected once. Both blood RNA, taken from unsorted whole blood, and germline DNA were extracted. The sample comprised peripheral blood. The receptors stem from a man aged 40-49 years with primary liver carcinoma and hepatitis B virus infection.

Remarks on this clonotype: At one boundary the junction diverges from the germline segment, which might be a read error. This sequence joins TRBV11-2 and TRBJ2-7; no definite D call. The CDR3 extends over 15 amino acids. Germline lookup yields CDR1 SGHAT and CDR2 FQNNGV. DNA of the CDR3: TGTGCCAGCAGCGCCAATCCCCCAGACTCGCCCGAGCTGTACTTC. This gives the protein CASSANPPDSPELYF.

Regarding this clonotype: A read error may be the cause here, since a much bigger clone is one base away. V gene TRBV12-3 or TRBV12-4 combines with J gene TRBJ2-6; no definite D call. V was shortened by 8 bases and J by 12 bases, with 14 bases between the two germline ends. CDR3 size: 12 residues. The CDR3: CASATSSAVLTF. The CDR3 bases are TGTGCCAGCGCGACATCCTCCGCCGTCCTGACTTTC.

This clonotype was counted a single time. A read error is possible here, since a much larger clone lies one base away. The chain employs TRBV10-3 and TRBJ2-7; 13 bases are a match to TRBD2. V was pared by 6 bases and J by 4 bases, with 6 bases of the junction left unmatched. The CDR3 covers 15 residues. From germline, CDR1 is ENHRY and CDR2 SYGVKD. The DNA of the CDR3 is TGTGCCATCAGAGCCGGGACTAGCGGGATGTACGAGCAGTACTTC. Residues: CAIRAGTSGMYEQYF.

Note on this clonotype: One end of the junction fails to match germline, which may point to a read error. The J gene is TRBJ2-1, the V gene TRBV4-3; D is perhaps TRBD2 (6 bases). CDR1 LGHNA and CDR2 YSLEER come from the germline V gene. The CDR3 contains 16 residues. The CDR3 DNA is TGCGCCAGCCGCCAAGAAGACGGGAGCTCCTACAGTGAGCAGTTCTTC. As protein: CASRQEDGSSYSEQFF.

V gene TRBV5-1 combines with J gene TRBJ2-7; the D gene is possibly TRBD1 (5 bases). V shed 5 bases and J shed 5 bases, with 17 bases lying between them. CDR1 and CDR2 from the germline V gene are SGHRS and YFSETQ. CDR3 size: 14 residues. The CDR3, as DNA: TGCGCCAGCAGTCAGGACGGCAGGGCCAACGAGCAGTACTTC. Its translation is CASSQDGRANEQYF.

Concerning this clonotype: Just one base apart from a much larger clone, this may be a read error. J is TRBJ1-2 and V is TRBV6-1, with 7 bases that match TRBD1. CDR3 length: 13 amino acids. Germline V gene sequence: CDR1 MNHNS, CDR2 SASEGT. The CDR3 loop reads CARSAGTDYGYTF. Here the CDR3 DNA reads TGTGCCAGGAGTGCCGGGACAGACTATGGCTACACCTTC.

Details on this clonotype: Likely a read error: the CDR3 ends without its conserved phenylalanine or tryptophan. The J gene is TRBJ2-1, the V gene TRBV11-2; 7 bases are shared with TRBD1. The CDR3 loop spans 17 amino acids. Germline CDR1 reads SGHAT; CDR2 reads FQNNGV. CDR3 in DNA: TGTGCTAGCAGCTCCAGACCAACAGGGGCGATCTACAATGAGCAGTTCCTT. Translated, it gives CASSSRPTGAIYNEQFL.

Of note for this clonotype: Germline and junction disagree at one end, which may indicate a read error. The rearrangement joins TRBV4-1 to TRBJ2-7; tentative D call: TRBD1 (6 bases). The germline V gene encodes CDR1 MGHRA and CDR2 YSYEKL. This CDR3 has 14 residues. CDR3 DNA sequence: TGCGCCAGCAGCCACGCGACAGGTTCCTACGAGCTGTACTTC. Its protein is CASSHATGSYELYF.

The sample holds a few counts of this clonotype. This could be a read error, since a much larger clone is one nucleotide away. The chain couples TRBV29-1 to TRBJ2-7; a weak D match, TRBD2 (5 bases). Trimming cost V 8 bases and J 3 bases, with 14 bases left between them. Germline CDR1 SQVTM, CDR2 ANQGSEA. The CDR3 length is 12 residues. Here the CDR3 reads CSIADYGYEQYF. For the CDR3, the DNA is TGCAGCATTGCCGACTACGGCTACGAGCAGTACTTC.